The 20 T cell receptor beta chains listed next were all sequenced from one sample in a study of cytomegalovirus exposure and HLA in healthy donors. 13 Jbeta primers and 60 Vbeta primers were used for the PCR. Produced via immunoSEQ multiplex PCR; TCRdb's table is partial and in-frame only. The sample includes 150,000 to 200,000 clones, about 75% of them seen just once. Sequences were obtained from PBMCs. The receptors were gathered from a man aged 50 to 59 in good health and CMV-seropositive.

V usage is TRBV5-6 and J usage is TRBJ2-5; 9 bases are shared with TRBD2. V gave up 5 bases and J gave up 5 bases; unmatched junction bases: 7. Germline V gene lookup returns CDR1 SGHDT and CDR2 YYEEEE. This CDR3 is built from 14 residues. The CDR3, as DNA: TGTGCCAGCAGGCAAGCGGGGGGACGGGAGACCCAGTACTTC. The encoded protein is CASRQAGGRETQYF.

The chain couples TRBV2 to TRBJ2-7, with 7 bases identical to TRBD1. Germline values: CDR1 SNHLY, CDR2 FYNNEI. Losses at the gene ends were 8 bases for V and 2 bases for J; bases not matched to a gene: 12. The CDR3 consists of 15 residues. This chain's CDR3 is CASLLSRQGAYEQYF. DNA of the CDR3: TGTGCCAGCCTCCTTTCCCGGCAGGGGGCCTACGAGCAGTACTTC. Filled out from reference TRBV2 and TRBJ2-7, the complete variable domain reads EPEVTQTPSHQVTQMGQEVILRCVPISNHLYFYWYRQILGQKVEFLVSFYNNEISEKSEIFDDQFSVERPDGSNFTLKIRSTKLEDSAMYFCASLLSRQGAYEQYFGPGTRLTVT.

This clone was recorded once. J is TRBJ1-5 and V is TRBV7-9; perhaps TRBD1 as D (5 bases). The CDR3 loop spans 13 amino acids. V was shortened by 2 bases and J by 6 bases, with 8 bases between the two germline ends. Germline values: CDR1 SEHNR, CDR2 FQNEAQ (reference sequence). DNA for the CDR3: TGTGCCAGCAGCTTACAGGGTGGTCAGCCCCAGCATTTT. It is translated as CASSLQGGQPQHF.

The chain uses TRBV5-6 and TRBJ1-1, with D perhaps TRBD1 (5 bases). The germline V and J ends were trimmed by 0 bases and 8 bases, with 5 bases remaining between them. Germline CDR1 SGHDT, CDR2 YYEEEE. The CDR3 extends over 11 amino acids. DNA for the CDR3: TGTGCCAGCAGCTTGGACAGGGAAGCTTTCTTT. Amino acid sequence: CASSLDREAFF. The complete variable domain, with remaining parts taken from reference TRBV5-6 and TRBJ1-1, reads DAGVTQSPTHLIKTRGQQVTLRCSPKSGHDTVSWYQQALGQGPQFIFQYYEEEERQRGNFPDRFSGHQFPNYSSELNVNALLLGDSALYLCASSLDREAFFGQGTRLTVV.

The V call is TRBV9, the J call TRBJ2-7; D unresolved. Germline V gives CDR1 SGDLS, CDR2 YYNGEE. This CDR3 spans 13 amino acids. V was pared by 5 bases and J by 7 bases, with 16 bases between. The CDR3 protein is CASRGRWPREQYV. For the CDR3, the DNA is TGTGCCAGCAGGGGCCGATGGCCGAGGGAGCAGTACGTC.

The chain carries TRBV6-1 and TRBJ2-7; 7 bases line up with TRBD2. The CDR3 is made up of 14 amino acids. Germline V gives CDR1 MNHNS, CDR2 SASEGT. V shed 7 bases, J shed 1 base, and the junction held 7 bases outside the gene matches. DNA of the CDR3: TGTGCCAGCACCGCAGCGGGGAAATCCTACGAGCAGTACTTC. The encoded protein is CASTAAGKSYEQYF.

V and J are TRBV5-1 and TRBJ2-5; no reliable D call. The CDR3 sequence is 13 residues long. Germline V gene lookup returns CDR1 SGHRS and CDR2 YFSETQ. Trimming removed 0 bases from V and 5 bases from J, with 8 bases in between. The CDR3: CASSLDPGETQYF. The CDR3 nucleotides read TGCGCCAGCAGCTTGGACCCCGGGGAGACCCAGTACTTC.

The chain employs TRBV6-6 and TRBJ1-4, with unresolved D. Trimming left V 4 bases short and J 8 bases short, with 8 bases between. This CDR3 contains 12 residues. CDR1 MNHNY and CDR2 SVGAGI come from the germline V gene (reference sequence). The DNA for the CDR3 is TGTGCCAGCAGTTTGACACGCGAAAAACTGTTTTTT. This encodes CASSLTREKLFF.

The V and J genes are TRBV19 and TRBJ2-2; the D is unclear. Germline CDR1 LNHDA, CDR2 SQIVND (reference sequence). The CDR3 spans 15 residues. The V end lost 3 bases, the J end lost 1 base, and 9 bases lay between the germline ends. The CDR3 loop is CASSIGERNTGELFF. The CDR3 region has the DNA TGTGCCAGTAGTATCGGTGAACGGAACACCGGGGAGCTGTTTTTT.

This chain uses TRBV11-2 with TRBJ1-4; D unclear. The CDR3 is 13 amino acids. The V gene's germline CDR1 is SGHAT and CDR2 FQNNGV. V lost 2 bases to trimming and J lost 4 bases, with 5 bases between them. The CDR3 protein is CASSLRSNEKLFF. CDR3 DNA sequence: TGTGCCAGCAGCTTAAGGAGTAATGAAAAACTGTTTTTT.

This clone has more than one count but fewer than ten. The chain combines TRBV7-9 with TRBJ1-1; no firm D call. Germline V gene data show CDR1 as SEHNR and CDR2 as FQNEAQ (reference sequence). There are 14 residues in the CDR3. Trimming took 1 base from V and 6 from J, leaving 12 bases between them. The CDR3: CASSLDGSVAEAFF. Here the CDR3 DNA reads TGTGCCAGCAGCTTAGACGGTAGCGTCGCTGAAGCTTTCTTT. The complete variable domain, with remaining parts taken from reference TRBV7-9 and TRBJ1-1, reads DTGVSQNPRHKITKRGQNVTFRCDPISEHNRLYWYRQTLGQGPEFLTYFQNEAQLEKSRLLSDRFSAERPKGSFSTLEIQRTEQGDSAMYLCASSLDGSVAEAFFGQGTRLTVV.

CDR3 sequence (DNA): TGTGCCACCAGCAGAGACCAAGATACGCAGTATTTT. Amino acids: CATSRDQDTQYF. The chain recombines TRBV15 with TRBJ2-3; D not resolved. Looked up from germline, CDR1 is LNHNV and CDR2 is YYDKDF (reference sequence). The CDR3 extends over 12 amino acids. With 0 bases removed from V and 5 bases from J, the gap between germline ends came to 3 bases.

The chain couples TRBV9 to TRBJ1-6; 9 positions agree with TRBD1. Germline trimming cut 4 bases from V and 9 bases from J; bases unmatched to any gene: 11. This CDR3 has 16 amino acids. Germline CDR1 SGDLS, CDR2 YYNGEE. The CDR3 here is CASSPGPDRGTSPLHF. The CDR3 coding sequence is TGTGCCAGCAGCCCGGGCCCCGACAGGGGGACTTCACCCCTCCACTTT.

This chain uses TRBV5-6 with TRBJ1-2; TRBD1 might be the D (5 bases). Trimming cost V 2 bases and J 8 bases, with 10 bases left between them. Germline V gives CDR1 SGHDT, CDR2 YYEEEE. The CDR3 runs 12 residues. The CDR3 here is CASSFAGNGYTF. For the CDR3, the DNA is TGTGCCAGCAGCTTCGCAGGGAACGGCTACACCTTC.

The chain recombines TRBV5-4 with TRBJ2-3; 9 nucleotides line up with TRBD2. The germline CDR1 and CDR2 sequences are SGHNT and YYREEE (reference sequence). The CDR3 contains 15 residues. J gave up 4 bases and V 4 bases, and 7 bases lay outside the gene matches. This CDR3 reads CASSVERGASDTQYF. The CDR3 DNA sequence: TGTGCCAGCAGCGTGGAGCGGGGGGCGTCAGATACGCAGTATTTT. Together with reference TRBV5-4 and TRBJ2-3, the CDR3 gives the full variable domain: ETGVTQSPTHLIKTRGQQVTLRCSSQSGHNTVSWYQQALGQGPQFIFQYYREEENGRGNFPPRFSGLQFPNYSSELNVNALELDDSALYLCASSVERGASDTQYFGPGTRLTVL.

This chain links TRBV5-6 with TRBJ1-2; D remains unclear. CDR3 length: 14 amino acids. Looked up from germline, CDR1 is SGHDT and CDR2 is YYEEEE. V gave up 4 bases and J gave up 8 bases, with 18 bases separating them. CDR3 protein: CASSPLPGGYGYTF. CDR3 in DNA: TGTGCCAGCAGCCCCCTACCCGGAGGTTACGGCTACACCTTC. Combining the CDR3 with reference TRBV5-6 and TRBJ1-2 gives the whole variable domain DAGVTQSPTHLIKTRGQQVTLRCSPKSGHDTVSWYQQALGQGPQFIFQYYEEEERQRGNFPDRFSGHQFPNYSSELNVNALLLGDSALYLCASSPLPGGYGYTFGSGTRLTVV.

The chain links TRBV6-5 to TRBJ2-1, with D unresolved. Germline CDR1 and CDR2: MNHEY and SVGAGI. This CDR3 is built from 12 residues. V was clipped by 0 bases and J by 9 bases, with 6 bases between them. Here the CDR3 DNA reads TGTGCCAGCAGTTACTCCGGAGTTGAGCAGTTCTTC. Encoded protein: CASSYSGVEQFF.

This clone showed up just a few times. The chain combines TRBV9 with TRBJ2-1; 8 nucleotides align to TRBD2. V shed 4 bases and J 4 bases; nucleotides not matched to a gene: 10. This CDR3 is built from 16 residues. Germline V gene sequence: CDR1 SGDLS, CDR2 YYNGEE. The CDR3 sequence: CASSLPGGGPYNEQFF. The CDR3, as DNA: TGTGCCAGCAGCTTACCGGGCGGGGGGCCGTACAATGAGCAGTTCTTC.

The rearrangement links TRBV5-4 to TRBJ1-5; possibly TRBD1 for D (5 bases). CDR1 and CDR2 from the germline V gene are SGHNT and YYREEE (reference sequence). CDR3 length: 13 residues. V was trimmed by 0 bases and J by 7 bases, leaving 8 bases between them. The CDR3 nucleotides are TGTGCCAGCAGCTTGGGGGGCGCCCAGCCCCAGCATTTT. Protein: CASSLGGAQPQHF.

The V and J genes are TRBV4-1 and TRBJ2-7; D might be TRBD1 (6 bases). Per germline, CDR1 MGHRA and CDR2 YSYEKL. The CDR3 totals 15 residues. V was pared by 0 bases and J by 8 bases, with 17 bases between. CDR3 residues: CASSQDGQLRTQQYF. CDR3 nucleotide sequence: TGCGCCAGCAGCCAAGATGGACAGCTAAGAACCCAGCAGTACTTC.